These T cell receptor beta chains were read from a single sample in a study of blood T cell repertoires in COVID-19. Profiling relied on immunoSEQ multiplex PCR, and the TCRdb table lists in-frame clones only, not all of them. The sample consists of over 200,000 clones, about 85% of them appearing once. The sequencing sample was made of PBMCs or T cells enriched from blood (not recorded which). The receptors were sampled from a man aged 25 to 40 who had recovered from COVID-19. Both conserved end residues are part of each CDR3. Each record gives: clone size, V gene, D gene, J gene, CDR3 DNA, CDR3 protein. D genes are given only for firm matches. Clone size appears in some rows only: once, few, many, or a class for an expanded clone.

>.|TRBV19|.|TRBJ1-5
TGTGCCAGTAGTATAACGCGTGACAGGAGGCAGGGTCAGCCCCAGCATTTT
CASSITRDRRQGQPQHF
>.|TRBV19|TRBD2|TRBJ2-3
TGTGCCAGTAATTTAGGAGCGGGAAGCACAGATACGCAGTATTTT
CASNLGAGSTDTQYF
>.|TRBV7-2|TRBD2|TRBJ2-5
TGTGCCAGCAGCTCCTGGACTAGCCAGACCCAGTACTTC
CASSSWTSQTQYF
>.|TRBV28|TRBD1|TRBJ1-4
TGTGCCAGCAGGAAGACAGGGGCGGTTGAAAAACTGTTTTTT
CASRKTGAVEKLFF
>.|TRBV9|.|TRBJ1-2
TGTGCCAGCAGCGTAACCGGGGAAGGTAATGGCTACACCTTC
CASSVTGEGNGYTF
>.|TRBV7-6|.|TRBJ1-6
TGTGCCAGCAGCTTAGAAACAGAGTCACCCCTCCACTTT
CASSLETESPLHF
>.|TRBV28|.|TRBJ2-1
TGTGCCAGCAGTTCACCCCGGCAGGTAGGGAGGAGAGGCGGCGTATACAATGAGCAGTTCTTC
CASSSPRQVGRRGGVYNEQFF
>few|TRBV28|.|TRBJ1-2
TGTGCCAGCAGTTCCGGGAACTATGGCTACACCTTC
CASSSGNYGYTF
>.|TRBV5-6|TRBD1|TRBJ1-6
TGTGCCAGCAGCCTGACAGGGGAGACCCACTTT
CASSLTGETHF
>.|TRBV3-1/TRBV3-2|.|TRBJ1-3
TGTGCCAGCAGCCAAGGGATACAGGCTGCTGGAAACACCATATATTTT
CASSQGIQAAGNTIYF
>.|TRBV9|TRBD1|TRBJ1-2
TGTGCCAGCAGCTCACAGGGGGCCCGAAGCTATGGCTACACCTTC
CASSSQGARSYGYTF
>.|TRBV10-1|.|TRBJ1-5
TGCGCCAGCAGAGCAGGGTGCGATCAGCCCCAGCATTTT
CASRAGCDQPQHF
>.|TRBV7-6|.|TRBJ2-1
TGTGCCAGCAGCTTCTCCCTAAGCTACTACAATGAGCAGTTCTTC
CASSFSLSYYNEQFF
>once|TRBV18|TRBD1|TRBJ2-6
TGTGCCACCACCGGGACAGGGGCTAACGTCCTGACTTTC
CATTGTGANVLTF
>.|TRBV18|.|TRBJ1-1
TGTGCCAGCTCATCCACTCAGGCCTGGGGGGACACTGAAGCTTTCTTT
CASSSTQAWGDTEAFF
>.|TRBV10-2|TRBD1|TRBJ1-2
TGCGCCAGCAGTGCTGGACAGGGTAATGGCTACACCTTC
CASSAGQGNGYTF
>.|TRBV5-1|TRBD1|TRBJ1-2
TGCGCCAGCAGCGCGGGACAGGATTATGGCTACACCTTC
CASSAGQDYGYTF
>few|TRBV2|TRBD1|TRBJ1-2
TGTGCCAGCAGTTCATCTCAGGGGGCCGGCTACACCTTC
CASSSSQGAGYTF
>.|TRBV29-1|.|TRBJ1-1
TGCAGCGCCCGGGGTGGAAGGCGGGGGAACACTGAAGCTTTCTTT
CSARGGRRGNTEAFF
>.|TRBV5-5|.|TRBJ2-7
TGTGCCAGCAGCACCTTCGAGGGCCCGGGGAGGCAGTACTTC
CASSTFEGPGRQYF
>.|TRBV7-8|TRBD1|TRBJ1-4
TGTGCCAGCAGCCTCAGATGGGGGCAGGGGGGCGAAAAACTGTTTTTT
CASSLRWGQGGEKLFF
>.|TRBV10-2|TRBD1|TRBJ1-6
TGCGCCAGCAGGCAATATACGGGACAGACAAATAATTCACCCCTCCACTTT
CASRQYTGQTNNSPLHF
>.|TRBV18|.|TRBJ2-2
TGTGCCAGCTCCCTCGAACAGCCGCCGAACACCGGGGAGCTGTTTTTT
CASSLEQPPNTGELFF
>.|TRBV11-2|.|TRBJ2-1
TGTGCCAGCAGCGTCACTACCGGGGGAAGGAGTGAGCAGTTCTTC
CASSVTTGGRSEQFF
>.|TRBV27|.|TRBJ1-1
TGTGCCAGCAGTTCAGGGTGGAAGGTCACTGAAGCTTTCTTT
CASSSGWKVTEAFF
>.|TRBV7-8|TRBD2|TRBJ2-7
TGTGCCAGCAGCTTAGTGACCGGGCGGGGGGATCAGCAGTACTTC
CASSLVTGRGDQQYF
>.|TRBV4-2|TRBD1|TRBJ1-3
TGTGCCAGCAGCCTTCTTATCGGACAGGGGGTTGGAAACACCATATATTTT
CASSLLIGQGVGNTIYF
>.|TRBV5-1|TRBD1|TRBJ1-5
TGCGCCAGCAGCCCAGGGACAGGGGATCAGCCCCAGCATTTT
CASSPGTGDQPQHF
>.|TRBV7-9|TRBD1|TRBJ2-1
TGTGCCAGCAGCATACTGACAGGGAGCTACAATGAGCAGTTCTTC
CASSILTGSYNEQFF
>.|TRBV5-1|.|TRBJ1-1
TGCGCCAGCAGCTCAGGGATGCTGAACACTGAAGCTTTCTTT
CASSSGMLNTEAFF
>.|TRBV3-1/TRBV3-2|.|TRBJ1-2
TGTGCCAGCAGAGGGGCCGCTAACTATGGCTACACCTTC
CASRGAANYGYTF
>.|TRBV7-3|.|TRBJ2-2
TGTGCCAGCAGCTTTTCAGTGAACACCGGGGAGCTGTTTTTT
CASSFSVNTGELFF
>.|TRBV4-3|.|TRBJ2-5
TGCGCCAGCAGCCAAGATACAGGGCGCCAAGAGACCCAGTACTTC
CASSQDTGRQETQYF
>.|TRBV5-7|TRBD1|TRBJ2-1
TGTGCCAGCAGCTTCCGGGACAGGGAATCCTACAATGAGCAGTTCTTC
CASSFRDRESYNEQFF
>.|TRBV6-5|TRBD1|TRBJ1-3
TGTGCCAGCAGTTACTCTAAAGGGGCAGGGGGGAACACCATATATTTT
CASSYSKGAGGNTIYF
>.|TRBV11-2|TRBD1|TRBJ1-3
TGTGCCAGCAGCTTATTGACAGGGGCTGGAAACACCATATATTTT
CASSLLTGAGNTIYF
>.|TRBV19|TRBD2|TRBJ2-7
TGTGCCAGTAGTTACCGGACTAGCGCCGTCTCCTACGAGCAGTACTTC
CASSYRTSAVSYEQYF
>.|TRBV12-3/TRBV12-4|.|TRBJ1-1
TGTGCCAGCACCCAGGGGCTTAACACTGAAGCTTTCTTT
CASTQGLNTEAFF
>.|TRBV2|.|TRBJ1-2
TGTGCCACCGAAGACAGGCCAGACTATGGCTACACCTTC
CATEDRPDYGYTF
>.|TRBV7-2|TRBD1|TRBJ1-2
TGTGCCAGCAGCCCATCACAGGGGCTGGGCTATGGCTACACCTTC
CASSPSQGLGYGYTF
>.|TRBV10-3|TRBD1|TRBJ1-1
TGTGCCATCTATCCGGGACAGGGGGTAGCTTTCTTT
CAIYPGQGVAFF
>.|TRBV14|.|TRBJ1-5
TGTGCCAGCAGCCAGAAACAGCAAGGCAATCAGCCCCAGCATTTT
CASSQKQQGNQPQHF
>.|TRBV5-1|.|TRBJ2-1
TGCGCCAGCAGCTTGGGTTCCGGTTCCTTTAGCTCCTACAATGAGCAGTTCTTC
CASSLGSGSFSSYNEQFF
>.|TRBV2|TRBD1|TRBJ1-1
TGTGCCAGCAGACTACAGGGGGCGGGTGCAGCTTTCTTT
CASRLQGAGAAFF
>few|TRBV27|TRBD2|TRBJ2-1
TGTGCCAGCAGTCCCCCCGCGGGACTAAATTCCTACAATGAGCAGTTCTTC
CASSPPAGLNSYNEQFF
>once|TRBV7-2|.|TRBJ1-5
TGTGCCAGCAGGGATATGCGGGACGCACATCAGCCCCAGCATTTT
CASRDMRDAHQPQHF
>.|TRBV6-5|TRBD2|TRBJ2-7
TGTGCCAGCAGTTACTTTAGCGGGGCACAAGGCGAGCAGTACTTC
CASSYFSGAQGEQYF
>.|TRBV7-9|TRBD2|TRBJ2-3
TGTGCCAGCACCGTTAGCGGGGGGACGAACACAGATACGCAGTATTTT
CASTVSGGTNTDTQYF
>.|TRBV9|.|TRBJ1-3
TGTGCCAGCAGCGAGAGGGACTTCTCTGGAAACACCATATATTTT
CASSERDFSGNTIYF
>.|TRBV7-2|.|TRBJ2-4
TGTGCCAGCAGCTTAGATCAGGGGATGAAGACACGCTTC
CASSLDQGMKTRF
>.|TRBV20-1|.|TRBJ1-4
TGCAGTGCTAGTGGTGGGAGGTTGGATGAAAAACTGTTTTTT
CSASGGRLDEKLFF
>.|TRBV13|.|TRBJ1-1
TGTGCCAGCAGCCTCGATAGAAACACTGAAGCTTTCTTT
CASSLDRNTEAFF
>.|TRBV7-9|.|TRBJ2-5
TGTGCCAGCAGCTTATATCAGAACCAAGAGACCCAGTACTTC
CASSLYQNQETQYF
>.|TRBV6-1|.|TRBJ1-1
TGTGCCAGCAGTGAGTGGGGGGACACTGAAGCTTTCTTT
CASSEWGDTEAFF